The clone carrying this TCR beta chain has just a few counts. The data were taken from a study of T-cell reconstitution after alpha-beta-depleted transplantation in children. This sample's TCRbeta library carried unique molecular identifier barcodes. TCRdb analysed the PCR reads with MiXCR anew, one entry per CDR3 protein. The table has about 98,000 distinct CDR3 sequences, 23% seen once. There are 15 residues in the CDR3. Germline V gives CDR1 ENHRY, CDR2 SYGVKD. V shed 8 bases and J shed 7 bases, with 20 bases lying between them. The chain joins TRBV10-3 to TRBJ1-4; no clear D gene. Sequences were derived from PBMCs, sampled before TCRalphabeta/CD19-depleted stem cell transplant. This receptor was identified in a boy aged 2-9 years with acute lymphoblastic leukemia, due to receive a stem cell transplant. In nucleotides, the CDR3 is TGTGCCATCCCCAGAGCACACAGCTTACCTGAAAAACTGTTTTTT. This encodes CAIPRAHSLPEKLFF.